This T cell receptor beta chain appears in the sequencing data of a study of CXCR3-negative and CXCR3-positive naive CD8 T cells (dated by TCRdb to the late 2010s). Concerning the study at large: In total, approximately 130 million TRB reads were obtained, corresponding to roughly 1.5 +/- 0.3 million reads per library. The diversity and physicochemical repertoire analyses included roughly ten donors pooled from two independent experiments. TRBV-TRBJ cluster analysis included naive subsets from about 5 donors and memory cells from 3 donors.

For each CD8+ T cell subset, flow sorting was done in triplicate, and 300,000 or so cells per subset went directly into RLT lysis buffer. To exclude memory contaminants, naive CD8+ T cells were stringently defined as CD45RO-CCR7+CD27+CD95-. Peripheral blood mononuclear cells were isolated from buffy coats using standard density gradient centrifugation. Naive CXCR3-negative and CXCR3-positive CD8+ T cells were flow-sorted on a FACSAria III. Total RNA was extracted from sorted cells with an RNeasy Mini Kit. General findings and caveats noted by the study authors: Freshly isolated PBMCs were used for most assays because CXCR3 expression partially decreased after cryopreservation. Comparably high repertoire diversity was found in both naive subsets, whereas much lower repertoire diversity was found in memory CD8+ T cells. Surface CD5, linked to self-reactivity in mice, was comparable between naive subsets; TCR interaction strength was therefore also inferred from TRB CDR3 physicochemical properties. TRB CDR3s from CXCR3-positive naive cells showed higher hydrophobicity (lower Kidera factor 4), lower energy, and higher strength and volume indices than CXCR3-negative naive cells. TRBV-TRBJ usage was similar between naive CXCR3-negative and CXCR3-positive cells from the same donor, while memory cells showed distinct patterns.

Worth noting for this clonotype: The clone's antigen remains unknown.

Sequencing used a NextSeq 550. The Human TCR Profiling Kit (MiLaboratory) was used to prepare UMI-labeled 5' RACE TRB cDNA libraries. cDNA synthesis used the entire amount of extracted RNA, and PCR amplification then used the entire amount of cDNA produced. The libraries were made side by side, with each library going through the same number of PCR cycles. Regarding the original processing steps: With a requirement of at least two reads per UMI, MIGEC and MiXCR extracted about 50,000 +/- 10,000 unique UMI-labeled TRB cDNA molecules per library. On average, each library contained about 40,000 +/- 10,000 functional in-frame TRB CDR3 nucleotide clonotypes without stop codons. After each sample was downsampled to 5000 UMI-labeled TRB molecules, VDJtools was used to calculate diversity metrics such as normalized Shannon-Wiener and Chao1. VDJtools was used to calculate clonotype-size-weighted physicochemical properties of the central five CDR3 residues, namely interaction energy, strength, volume and Kidera factor 4. Each CDR3 protein sequence appears as one entry after TCRdb reprocessed the reads, and no DNA is included. It is TCRdb's table, rather than the study itself, that gives the V and J calls and clone size. This sample's table carries about 90,000 distinct CDR3 sequences. The ten most abundant clones make up less than 1% of the sample.

The sequenced material came from naive CXCR3+ CD8+ T cells from blood. Read against the paper, the sample's cell subset or site label means: CD45RO-CCR7+CD27+CD95- naive CD8+ T cells expressing CXCR3 (TNR3+). This clonotype was sampled from a human donor in good health. Some clones in this sample may be carry-over from other donors' samples.

This receptor carries the CDR3 CSARWLAGGPAETQYF. This receptor chain uses TRBV20-1 and TRBJ2-5; the TCRdb D gene call, TRBD2, has no DNA to confirm it. From its cysteine to its phenylalanine, the CDR3 spans 16 amino acids. The protein alone is recorded here. CDR1 and CDR2 (DFQATT, SNEGSKA) derive from the germline V gene (reference sequence).